The rows below give T cell receptor beta chains drawn from one sample of a study of response to subunit inactivated influenza vaccine. TCRdb recomputed calls from the RT-PCR reads with MiXCR, one row per CDR3 protein. Of hundreds of thousands of distinct CDR3 sequences listed, approximately 23% are singletons. Here the sequenced sample was PBMCs from blood, taken 21 months after vaccination. The receptors were gathered from a man between 50 and 75 years old who received an inactivated influenza vaccine. Each CDR3 is given with its conserved first and last residue. Fields, in order: V gene, CDR3 protein.

>TRBV6-5
CASSFRPTNEKLFF
>TRBV11-3
CASSPSYRGLENEQFF
>TRBV12-3/TRBV12-4
CASSLEVYNEQFF
>TRBV12-3/TRBV12-4
CASSVKATFF
>TRBV6-2/TRBV6-3
CASSYSVLVSTEAFF
>TRBV6-1
CASSARGWNQPQHF
>TRBV10-3
CAITPGLAGAYEQYF
>TRBV7-2
CASRASGTSNEQFF
>TRBV7-2
CASSNTGDAGNTIYF
>TRBV3-1
CASSQGVVRVEAFF
>TRBV20-1
CSARDDYGGVYGYTF
>TRBV3-1
CASSRGIEAFF
>TRBV7-8
CASSGRVSTDTQYF
>TRBV12-3/TRBV12-4
CASSLGAGAAFYGYTF
>TRBV12-3/TRBV12-4
CASSLRRRDNEQFF
>TRBV28
CASSILPGQTNYGYTF
>TRBV23-1
CASSQTMCYEQFF
>TRBV4-3
CASSQEAGTGGQPQHF
>TRBV2
CASSPGQGRSPLHF
>TRBV10-3
CAISESTSGSGSEQYF
>TRBV4-3
CASSQESRYNEQFF
>TRBV7-3
CASSLSAVAGELFF
>TRBV5-1
CASSPYVNQPQHF
>TRBV5-1
CASSPEGLRMGNTIYF
>TRBV24-1
CATSRATDYGYTF
>TRBV14
CASSQEYRGNEQFF
>TRBV30
CAWSFGTEYGYTF
>TRBV5-8
CASSSTGNGNQPQHF
>TRBV12-3/TRBV12-4
CASSWGTGDEQFF
>TRBV5-1
CASSSPGQDYEQYF
>TRBV19
CASMGQVVSNQPQHF
>TRBV20-1
CSARTLGGAYNSPLHF
>TRBV20-1
CSALSLGGSYNSPLHF
>TRBV4-1
CASTPGLFSLNEQYF
>TRBV2
CASSVAWTGRKETQYF
>TRBV2
CASSQQAGELFF
>TRBV27
CASRRSSGANVLTF
>TRBV18
CASSPRLAGNTDTQYF
>TRBV29-1
CSTTRGLAGGDTQYF
>TRBV24-1
CATSDAGEREYNEQFF
>TRBV6-2/TRBV6-3
CASSYIHSNQPQHF
>TRBV7-2
CASSYTSRETQYF